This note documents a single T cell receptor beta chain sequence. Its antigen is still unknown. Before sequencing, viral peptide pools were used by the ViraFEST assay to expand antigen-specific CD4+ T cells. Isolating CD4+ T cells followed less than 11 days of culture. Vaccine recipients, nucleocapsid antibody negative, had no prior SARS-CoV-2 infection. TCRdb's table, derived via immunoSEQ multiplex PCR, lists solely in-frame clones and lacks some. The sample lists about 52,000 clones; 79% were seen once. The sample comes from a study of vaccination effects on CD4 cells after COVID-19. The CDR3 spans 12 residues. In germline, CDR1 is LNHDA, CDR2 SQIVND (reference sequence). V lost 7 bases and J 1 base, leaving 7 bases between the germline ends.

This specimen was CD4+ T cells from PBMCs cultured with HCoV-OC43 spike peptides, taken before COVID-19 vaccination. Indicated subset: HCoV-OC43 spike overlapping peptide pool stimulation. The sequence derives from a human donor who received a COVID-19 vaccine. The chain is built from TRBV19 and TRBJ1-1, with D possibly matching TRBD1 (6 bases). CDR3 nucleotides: TGTGCCAGTACCAGGGGGAACACTGAAGCTTTCTTT. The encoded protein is CASTRGNTEAFF.